This T cell receptor (beta chain) stems from a study of cytomegalovirus exposure and HLA in healthy donors. Turning to the study itself: From donors who were HLA-typed, an early data release held around 80 million unique TCRs. Overall study findings and caveats: Highly shared variants forming one cluster were likely a sequencing artifact. It was reported that the classifier diagnosed cytomegalovirus status with high specificity and sensitivity in both the original and validation cohorts. Later analysis showed TCR association rates varying by HLA locus, highest for DRB1 and lowest for HLA-C.

The CDR3 sequence is 14 residues long. The germline gives CDR1 ENHRY, CDR2 SYGVKD. The V segment lost 7 bases and the J segment 18 bases; nucleotides outside the gene matches: 16. On this clone itself: Its specificity is not known.

60 Vbeta and 13 Jbeta primers were used in PCR. Only in-frame clones appear in the TCRdb table, and some are missing; sequencing was by immunoSEQ multiplex PCR. The sample lists about 150,000 clones, 75% to 80% seen once, with roughly 0.69% in the top ten. The chain recombines TRBV10-3 with TRBJ1-6; 9 nucleotides align to TRBD1. This TCR was recovered from a male donor in good health and CMV-seronegative. Input material: PBMCs. CDR3 loop: CAINKPGQGPSDHF. The CDR3 DNA is TGTGCCATCAACAAACCGGGACAGGGACCTTCAGACCACTTT.